These 27 T cell receptor beta chains were sequenced from one sample in a study of cytomegalovirus exposure and HLA in healthy donors. PCR used 60 Vbeta primers and 13 Jbeta primers. Assay: immunoSEQ multiplex PCR; the TCRdb copy retains only in-frame clones and omits some. The sample has just under 70,000 clones, 70% to 90% seen once. Sequenced sample: PBMCs. Receptors originate from a human donor in good health.

The chain employs TRBV6-5 and TRBJ2-1; D remains unclear. The CDR3 extends over 11 amino acids. In germline, CDR1 is MNHEY, CDR2 SVGAGI. Trimming cost V 8 bases and J 9 bases, with 11 bases left between them. CDR3 loop: CASGRRVEQFF. The CDR3 region has the DNA TGTGCCAGCGGTAGACGGGTTGAGCAGTTCTTC.

This clone was seen more than once but under ten times. The chain carries TRBV28 and TRBJ1-4, with a tentative D call TRBD1 (5 bases). The CDR3 is 14 residues long. Trimming took 7 bases from V and 4 from J, leaving 13 bases between them. Germline CDR1 and CDR2: MDHEN and SYDVKM. CDR3 in amino acids: CASNSGQFNEKLFF. CDR3 DNA sequence: TGTGCCAGCAATTCCGGACAATTTAATGAAAAACTGTTTTTT.

The chain uses TRBV7-6 and TRBJ2-5; TRBD2 matches 16 bases. J lost 5 bases, V lost 1 base, and 10 bases had no gene match. The CDR3 sequence is 19 residues long. Germline CDR1 reads SGHVS; CDR2 reads FNYEAQ. The CDR3 reads CASSLGTGLAGGPGETQYF. CDR3 nucleotide sequence: TGTGCCAGCAGCTTAGGAACGGGACTAGCGGGGGGGCCTGGGGAGACCCAGTACTTC.

J is TRBJ2-2 and V is TRBV5-4; 7 bases line up with TRBD2. The CDR3 is 14 amino acids. V shed 0 bases and J 5 bases; nucleotides not matched to a gene: 1. Germline loops: CDR1 SGHNT, CDR2 YYREEE (reference sequence). DNA for the CDR3: TGTGCCAGCAGCTTGGTGGGGGGGACCGGGGAGCTGTTTTTT. It is translated as CASSLVGGTGELFF.

The chain carries TRBV7-7 and TRBJ1-2, with TRBD1 identical over 8 bases. This CDR3 contains 14 residues. Germline-derived CDR1 and CDR2 are SSHAT and FNYEAQ (reference sequence). The ends lost 3 bases at V and 7 bases at J; junction bases unmatched: 7. The CDR3 loop is CASSFRTGRSGYTF. CDR3 sequence (DNA): TGTGCCAGCAGCTTTCGGACAGGGCGGAGTGGCTACACCTTC.

The V gene is TRBV27, the J gene TRBJ2-1, with TRBD2 matching over 15 bases. This CDR3 region has 20 residues. Losses at the gene ends were 5 bases for V and 0 bases for J; bases not matched to a gene: 11. Per germline, CDR1 MNHEY and CDR2 SMNVEV (reference sequence). The DNA for the CDR3 is TGTGCCAGCAGTACGCGGGGCGGGACTAGCGGGAGGAGCTCCTACAATGAGCAGTTCTTC. It encodes CASSTRGGTSGRSSYNEQFF.

The CDR3 bases are TGTGCCAGCTCGTCCGGGACAGGGGGCGAACAGCCCCAGCATTTT. The encoded protein is CASSSGTGGEQPQHF. The chain recombines TRBV18 with TRBJ1-5, with 12 bases aligning to TRBD1. Germline values: CDR1 KGHSH, CDR2 LQKENI. CDR3 length equals 15 residues. Trimming at V came to 6 bases and at J to 7 bases, leaving 7 bases not matched to a gene.

The chain uses TRBV7-3 and TRBJ2-5, with D perhaps matching TRBD2 (6 bases). The CDR3 contains 15 residues. V was cut by 5 bases and J by 5 bases, with 18 bases left in between. CDR1 and CDR2 (germline): SGHTA, FQGTGA. In DNA, the CDR3 is TGTGCCAGCAGCCCCGCCGGACACCGGGGGGAGACCCAGTACTTC. Its translation is CASSPAGHRGETQYF.

The sample holds a few counts of this clone. CDR3 protein: CASSLSTDTQYF. The DNA of the CDR3 is TGTGCCAGCAGCCTTAGCACAGATACGCAGTATTTT. The rearrangement joins TRBV7-6 to TRBJ2-3; D unresolved. This CDR3 region has 12 residues. Per the germline V gene, CDR1 is SGHVS and CDR2 is FNYEAQ. V lost 5 bases and J lost 0, with 3 bases in between.

The chain uses TRBV5-1 and TRBJ2-1, with D maybe TRBD2 (7 bases). Trimming pared 0 bases from V and 3 bases from J, leaving 10 bases between. CDR1 SGHRS and CDR2 YFSETQ come from the germline V gene. This CDR3 is built from 15 residues. The CDR3 is CASSLERGGYNEQFF. The CDR3, as DNA: TGCGCCAGCAGCTTGGAGAGGGGGGGCTACAATGAGCAGTTCTTC.

The chain employs TRBV7-8 and TRBJ2-5, with 7 bases that match TRBD1. Germline values: CDR1 SGHVS, CDR2 FQNEAQ. With 6 bases clipped from V and 4 bases from J, the junction kept 8 bases outside the gene matches. The CDR3 sequence is 14 residues long. The CDR3 here is CASRKTGFPETQYF. Written as DNA, the CDR3 is TGTGCCAGCAGAAAGACAGGGTTCCCAGAGACCCAGTACTTC.

This clone is a singleton in its sample. This chain uses TRBV7-3 with TRBJ2-5; 7 nucleotides line up with TRBD2. The trim removed 5 bases at V and 2 bases at J, leaving 2 bases unmatched. The CDR3 is made up of 13 amino acids. Germline V gives CDR1 SGHTA, CDR2 FQGTGA. The CDR3 loop reads CASSRGEQETQYF. The DNA for the CDR3 is TGTGCCAGCAGCCGGGGGGAGCAAGAGACCCAGTACTTC. Using reference TRBV7-3 and TRBJ2-5 for the parts outside the CDR3, the full variable domain is GAGVSQTPSNKVTEKGKYVELRCDPISGHTALYWYRQSLGQGPEFLIYFQGTGAADDSGLPNDRFFAVRPEGSVSTLKIQRTERGDSAVYLCASSRGEQETQYFGPGTRLLVL.

The chain carries TRBV7-8 and TRBJ1-1; D possibly corresponds to TRBD1 (5 bases). This CDR3 is built from 11 residues. Germline-derived CDR1 and CDR2 are SGHVS and FQNEAQ. V was cut by 5 bases and J by 8 bases, with 9 bases left in between. As DNA, the CDR3 is TGTGCCAGCAGCGGGGCCTTAGAAGCTTTCTTT. Translated, it gives CASSGALEAFF.

The CDR3 DNA reads TGTGCCAGCAGCTTAGAAGCGGGAGCCGAGGTAGAGCAGTACTTC. Translating it yields CASSLEAGAEVEQYF. The genes are TRBV7-2 and TRBJ2-7; 8 nucleotides agree with TRBD2. CDR1 SGHTA and CDR2 FQGNSA come from the germline V gene. This CDR3 contains 15 residues. The junction had 9 bases not matched to a gene; V was cut back by 1 base and J by 7 bases.

The sample holds a few counts of this clone. The gene calls are TRBV19 and TRBJ1-2; no firm D call. Looked up from germline, CDR1 is LNHDA and CDR2 is SQIVND (reference sequence). Trimming left V 1 base short and J 4 bases short, with 13 bases between. There are 15 residues in the CDR3. The CDR3 loop is CASSIAPSGIYGYTF. The CDR3 DNA is TGTGCCAGTAGTATAGCCCCCTCCGGGATCTATGGCTACACCTTC.

The CDR3 region is CASSPTSGGYTDTQYF. In DNA form, the CDR3 reads TGTGCCAGTAGCCCGACTAGCGGGGGATACACAGATACGCAGTATTTT. The chain recombines TRBV19 with TRBJ2-3, with TRBD2 matching 12 bases. The CDR3 consists of 16 residues. V lost 6 bases to trimming and J lost 2 bases; unmatched junction nucleotides: 6. Germline CDR1 and CDR2: LNHDA and SQIVND (reference sequence).

This clone was found once. One end of the junction is discordant with germline, which a read error may explain. This chain links TRBV27 with TRBJ1-2; perhaps TRBD1 as D (6 bases). This CDR3 is built from 15 residues. Germline-derived CDR1 and CDR2 are MNHEY and SMNVEV (reference sequence). CDR3 sequence: CASSTRTVLNYGYPF. The CDR3 DNA reads TGTGCCAGCAGTACCCGGACAGTCCTCAACTATGGCTACCCCTTC.

This sequence joins TRBV6-5 and TRBJ2-5; 11 positions agree with TRBD1. The better agreement between TRBJ2-7 and the DNA end casts doubt on the J call. The CDR3 is 13 amino acids. The germline V gene has CDR1 MNHEY and CDR2 SVGAGI. This chain's CDR3 is CASSSGTGGEQYF. CDR3 nucleotides: TGTGCCAGCAGTTCCGGGACAGGGGGCGAGCAGTACTTC.

This chain links TRBV9 with TRBJ2-1; D call uncertain. This CDR3 comprises 11 residues. V was cut by 4 bases and J by 5 bases, with 4 bases left in between. Germline assignment: CDR1 SGDLS and CDR2 YYNGEE. The DNA for the CDR3 is TGTGCCAGCAGCAAGCACAATGAGCAGTTCTTC. This encodes CASSKHNEQFF.

Comments on this clone: Relative to the germline gene, one junction end is altered; a read error may explain this. The chain employs TRBV2 and TRBJ2-7, with TRBD2 identical over 9 bases. CDR3 length: 13 amino acids. CDR1 is SNHLY and CDR2 is FYNNEI in the germline V gene. CDR3 DNA: TGTGCCAGCAGGGAAGCGGGGGGATACGAGCAGTACTTC. Translation: CASREAGGYEQYF.

The J gene is TRBJ2-7, the V gene TRBV12-5, with 12 positions matching TRBD1. V lost 1 base, J lost 5 bases, and 6 bases stayed unmatched. CDR1 and CDR2 (germline): LGHNT, FRNRAP. This CDR3 has 16 amino acids. CDR3 coding DNA: TGTGCTAGTGGTTTGGGATCCGGGACAGGGGGCGACGAGCAGTACTTC. Amino acid sequence: CASGLGSGTGGDEQYF.

The rearrangement links TRBV7-3 to TRBJ2-5; 9 bases are shared with TRBD2. The CDR3 spans 17 residues. The J segment lost 0 bases and the V segment lost 5 bases, leaving 10 bases of the junction unmatched. Germline V gene lookup returns CDR1 SGHTA and CDR2 FQGTGA. The CDR3 nucleotides read TGTGCCAGCAGCCCCGGAGACAGCGGGGGGTACCAAGAGACCCAGTACTTC. Amino acids: CASSPGDSGGYQETQYF.

The chain couples TRBV19 to TRBJ1-1, with D hard to call. The germline V gene encodes CDR1 LNHDA and CDR2 SQIVND (reference sequence). Trimming shortened V by 9 bases and J by 1 base, and 12 bases separated the two germline ends. The CDR3 totals 13 residues. CDR3 in DNA: TGTGCCAGCACGGGTATGAGGAACACTGAAGCTTTCTTT. Translation: CASTGMRNTEAFF.

This sequence joins TRBV27 and TRBJ2-3; D perhaps matches TRBD2 (6 bases). There are 14 residues in the CDR3. The germline V and J ends were trimmed by 6 bases and 4 bases, with 14 bases remaining between them. Germline V gene sequence: CDR1 MNHEY, CDR2 SMNVEV (reference sequence). The CDR3 sequence: CASREGRRADTQYF. The CDR3 region has the DNA TGTGCCAGCAGAGAGGGGAGGCGTGCAGATACGCAGTATTTT.

The rearrangement links TRBV9 to TRBJ1-4, with 11 bases fitting TRBD1. In germline, CDR1 is SGDLS, CDR2 YYNGEE. The CDR3 is 18 residues long. V gave up 3 bases and J gave up 0 bases; unmatched junction bases: 7. CDR3 amino acids: CASSAGTGGRTTNEKLFF. DNA for the CDR3: TGTGCCAGCAGCGCTGGGACAGGGGGACGGACAACTAATGAAAAACTGTTTTTT. Combining the CDR3 with reference TRBV9 and TRBJ1-4 gives the whole variable domain DSGVTQTPKHLITATGQRVTLRCSPRSGDLSVYWYQQSLDQGLQFLIQYYNGEERAKGNILERFSAQQFPDLHSELNLSSLELGDSALYFCASSAGTGGRTTNEKLFFGSGTQLSVL.

On this clone: The junction departs from germline at one end; a sequencing error may be responsible. The rearrangement links TRBV5-1 to TRBJ2-7, with D tentatively TRBD2 (6 bases). This CDR3 has 13 amino acids. Germline loops: CDR1 SGHRS, CDR2 YFSETQ. The CDR3 DNA reads TGCGCCAGCTTTAAGGCGGGGTCCTCCGAGCAGTACTTC. Translating gives CASFKAGSSEQYF. The variable domain in full, completed from reference TRBV5-1 and TRBJ2-7, reads KAGVTQTPRYLIKTRGQQVTLSCSPISGHRSVSWYQQTPGQGLQFLFEYFSETQRNKGNFPGRFSGRQFSNSRSEMNVSTLELGDSALYLCASFKAGSSEQYFGPGTRLTVT.

This chain links TRBV4-3 with TRBJ1-1; 10 bases align to TRBD1. With V trimmed by 2 bases and J by 5 bases, 5 bases remained unmatched. The CDR3 consists of 15 residues. The germline V gene encodes CDR1 LGHNA and CDR2 YSLEER. The CDR3: CASSQTRDRGTEAFF. Written as DNA, the CDR3 is TGCGCCAGCAGCCAAACCCGGGACAGGGGAACTGAAGCTTTCTTT.